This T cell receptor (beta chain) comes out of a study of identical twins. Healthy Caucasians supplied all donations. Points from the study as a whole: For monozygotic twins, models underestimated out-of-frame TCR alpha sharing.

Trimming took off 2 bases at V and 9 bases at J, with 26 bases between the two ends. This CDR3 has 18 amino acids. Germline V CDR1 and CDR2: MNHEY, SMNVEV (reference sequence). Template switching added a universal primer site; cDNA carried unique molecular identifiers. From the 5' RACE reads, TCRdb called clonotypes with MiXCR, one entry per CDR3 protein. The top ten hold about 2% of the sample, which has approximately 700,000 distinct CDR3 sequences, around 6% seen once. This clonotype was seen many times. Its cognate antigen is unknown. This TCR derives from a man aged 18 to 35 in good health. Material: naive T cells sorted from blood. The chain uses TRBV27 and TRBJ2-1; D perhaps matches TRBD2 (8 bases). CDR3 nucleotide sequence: TGTGCCAGCAGTTTAGGAGCTCTACCGGGAGGGGGCACTTTTGAGCAGTTCTTC. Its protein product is CASSLGALPGGGTFEQFF.